This T cell receptor (beta chain) was captured by sequencing in a study of glioma-infiltrating T cells after dendritic cell vaccination. Whole-study context: Autologous tumor lysate-pulsed dendritic cell vaccination was given between about 2003 and 2013. Study-wide results and limits: Estimated pretreatment TIL content predicted outcome after dendritic cell vaccination.

The immunoSEQ assay amplified TCRB CDR3 from up to 2 ug DNA. This table comes from immunoSEQ multiplex PCR, and its TCRdb copy is limited to in-frame clones, with some not included. Of about 73,000 clones listed, about 80% are singletons. Turning to this clone: Its target is not known.

Trimming cost V 3 bases and J 6 bases; bases outside gene matches: 8. Per the germline V gene, CDR1 is SGHVS and CDR2 is FQNEAQ. The CDR3 is 15 residues long. This TCR was sampled from a human donor with glioblastoma. The genes are TRBV7-8 and TRBJ1-2, with 9 bases aligning to TRBD1. The sample consisted of blood, taken before dendritic cell vaccination. The CDR3 reads CASSLLPGQGHGYTF. CDR3 bases: TGTGCCAGCAGCTTGCTCCCGGGACAGGGCCATGGCTACACCTTC.